This TCR beta chain was captured by sequencing in a study of cytomegalovirus exposure and HLA in healthy donors. Germline V lookup: CDR1 SGHTA, CDR2 FQGNSA. The CDR3 extends over 15 amino acids. Trimming shortened V by 5 bases and J by 1 base, and 15 bases separated the two germline ends. PCR amplification relied on 60 Vbeta primers (plus 13 Jbeta primers). The method was immunoSEQ multiplex PCR; TCRdb's version includes in-frame clones alone and lacks a portion of them. Among about 120,000 clones, over 60% were seen once, and the ten largest hold 2.5% to 3%. The sequencing input was PBMCs. The rearrangement links TRBV7-2 to TRBJ2-7, with a possible D match to TRBD2 (6 bases). The TCR sequence derives from a woman in her thirties or forties in good health and CMV-seropositive. The CDR3 here is CASSPPRGLSYEQYF. In DNA, the CDR3 is TGTGCCAGCAGCCCCCCCCGGGGGTTGTCCTACGAGCAGTACTTC. Variable domain in full (rest from reference TRBV7-2 and TRBJ2-7): GAGVSQSPSNKVTEKGKDVELRCDPISGHTALYWYRQSLGQGLEFLIYFQGNSAPDKSGLPSDRFSAERTGGSVSTLTIQRTQQEDSAVYLCASSPPRGLSYEQYFGPGTRLTVT.